The clone carrying this TCR beta chain was observed at least ten times. The data derive from a study of T-cell memory formation after mild COVID-19. CDR3 size: 14 residues. V was trimmed by 3 bases and J by 0 bases, leaving 6 bases between them. Germline CDR1 reads ENHRY; CDR2 reads SYGVKD. Using its own MiXCR run on the 5' RACE reads, TCRdb lists one record per CDR3 protein. The sample has around 300,000 distinct CDR3 sequences, around 8% seen once. The chain employs TRBV10-3 and TRBJ2-4; D gene unclear. The source material was PBMCs or a T cell subset sorted from them (not recorded which). The clonotype comes from a man between 18 and 29 years old who had mild COVID-19 (a few samples of this study predate the infection). Cell type and time point are not known. This CDR3 reads CAISDYLAKNIQYF. CDR3 sequence (DNA): TGTGCCATCAGTGATTACTTAGCCAAAAACATTCAGTACTTC.